A selection of T cell receptor beta chains follows, all from one sample in a study of blood T cell repertoires in COVID-19. Sequencing used immunoSEQ multiplex PCR; TCRdb keeps in-frame clones, though not all of them. The sample includes under 350,000 clones, about 90% seen only once; the top ten take 1.5% to 2%. The sequenced sample consisted of peripheral blood. The origin of the receptors is a woman in her thirties with COVID-19, enrolled during active disease. CDR3s leave out the opening cysteine and the closing phenylalanine or tryptophan. A D gene is named only where the DNA matches it firmly.

V gene	J gene	D gene	CDR3 protein
TRBV11-2	TRBJ1-5	TRBD1	ASSGTGVGNQPQH
TRBV6-1	TRBJ1-2	TRBD1	ASSEGQGYGYT
TRBV11-3	TRBJ2-7	NA	ASSLRGLNYEQY
TRBV4-2	TRBJ1-4	NA	ASSQVYPAFGGSEEKLF
TRBV12-3/TRBV12-4	TRBJ1-1	NA	ASSFPVQGEAF
TRBV27	TRBJ1-6	NA	ASSLGGVGFSYNSPLH
TRBV7-2	TRBJ2-3	NA	ASSPGVADTQY
TRBV30	TRBJ1-2	NA	AWSPISQGGYT
TRBV13	TRBJ1-6	NA	ASSRTEYNSPLH
TRBV7-8	TRBJ1-2	TRBD1	ASSLGQGFNYGYT
TRBV24-1	TRBJ2-2	TRBD2	ATRTERGNTGELF
TRBV5-4	TRBJ2-6	TRBD1	ASSLRDRGTGANVLT
TRBV7-2	TRBJ2-3	TRBD2	ASISDRGADTQY
TRBV6-1	TRBJ1-1	NA	ASSDREGTILLNTEAF
TRBV4-1	TRBJ2-5	TRBD1	ASSQRDRGGETQY
TRBV6-5	TRBJ1-5	NA	ASSLIGVGQPQH